Below, 28 T cell receptor beta chains from the same sample are listed, as sequenced in a study of blood T cells in healthy people across ages. The second PCR ran about 6 to 12 cycles with a sample-barcoded 5' primer and J-beta primers. Via MiXCR, TCRdb re-called the 5' RACE reads, giving one row per CDR3 protein. The data contain approximately 2,000,000 distinct CDR3 sequences, more than 35% of them singletons. Sequenced input: blood. The origin of the receptors is a human donor in good health.

The V and J genes are TRBV5-1 and TRBJ1-1; D is undetermined. The CDR3 covers 14 residues. CDR1 and CDR2 (germline): SGHRS, YFSETQ. The V end lost 4 bases, the J end lost 8 bases, and 18 bases lay between the germline ends. CDR3: CASSTDMAGLEAFF. The CDR3 DNA is TGCGCCAGCAGCACCGACATGGCAGGACTCGAAGCTTTCTTT. The variable domain in full, completed from reference TRBV5-1 and TRBJ1-1, reads KAGVTQTPRYLIKTRGQQVTLSCSPISGHRSVSWYQQTPGQGLQFLFEYFSETQRNKGNFPGRFSGRQFSNSRSEMNVSTLELGDSALYLCASSTDMAGLEAFFGQGTRLTVV.

This clonotype was seen more than once but under ten times. The rearrangement joins TRBV6-1 to TRBJ2-5; tentative D call: TRBD1 (6 bases). The CDR3 sequence is 13 residues long. Germline CDR1 is MNHNS and CDR2 is SASEGT. V gave up 10 bases and J gave up 1 base, with 13 bases separating them. CDR3 coding DNA: TGTGCCATCAACAGGGTCCTCCAAGAGACCCAGTACTTC. Translating gives CAINRVLQETQYF.

The chain links TRBV7-8 to TRBJ2-7; D is perhaps TRBD1 (6 bases). Trimming shortened V by 3 bases and J by 3 bases, and 12 bases separated the two germline ends. This CDR3 is built from 14 residues. Germline CDR1 SGHVS, CDR2 FQNEAQ. The CDR3 reads CASSFTYRDYEQYF. The CDR3 region has the DNA TGTGCCAGCAGCTTCACCTACAGGGACTACGAGCAGTACTTC.

The V gene is TRBV7-9, the J gene TRBJ1-2; no clear D gene. The CDR3 is 12 residues long. Germline values: CDR1 SEHNR, CDR2 FQNEAQ (reference sequence). Trimming pared 5 bases from V and 4 bases from J, leaving 8 bases between. The CDR3 region has the DNA TGTGCCAGCAGCGAGGACGGCTATGGCTACACCTTC. Protein product: CASSEDGYGYTF.

The chain couples TRBV6-5 to TRBJ2-3, with 11 bases fitting TRBD1. The CDR3 is 16 amino acids. The V and J ends lost 2 bases and 1 base, in that order; junction bases with no gene match: 2. Germline V CDR1 and CDR2: MNHEY, SVGAGI. CDR3 in DNA: TGTGCCAGCAGTTACGGGACAGGGGGGCGCACAGATACGCAGTATTTT. It yields the protein CASSYGTGGRTDTQYF.

The J gene is TRBJ2-3, the V gene TRBV7-9; D uncertain. Germline values: CDR1 SEHNR, CDR2 FQNEAQ (reference sequence). V was trimmed by 3 bases and J by 8 bases, leaving 12 bases between them. The CDR3 runs 13 residues. The CDR3 DNA reads TGTGCCAGCAGCTTGGCCCAGCAGGTTACGCAGTATTTT. It specifies CASSLAQQVTQYF.

The V gene is TRBV28, the J gene TRBJ1-5; tentatively, D is TRBD1 (6 bases). This CDR3 spans 16 amino acids. Germline V gives CDR1 MDHEN, CDR2 SYDVKM. Trimming shortened V by 6 bases and J by 0 bases, and 15 bases separated the two germline ends. The CDR3 here is CASRDTGRNSNQPQHF. The CDR3 DNA reads TGTGCCAGCAGAGATACAGGGAGAAATAGCAATCAGCCCCAGCATTTT.

The V and J genes are TRBV20-1 and TRBJ1-2; D is undetermined. This CDR3 has 16 residues. Between the trimmed V and J ends, which lost 0 bases and 3 bases, there was a span of 17 bases. The V gene's germline CDR1 is DFQATT and CDR2 SNEGSKA (reference sequence). In DNA, the CDR3 is TGCAGTGCTAGAGACAGGCCTTGGGCTGGGGACTATGGCTACACCTTC. Translating gives CSARDRPWAGDYGYTF.

This clonotype was seen more than once but under ten times. The J gene is TRBJ2-7, the V gene TRBV7-3; possibly TRBD1 or TRBD2 for D (5 bases each). V lost 5 bases and J 2 bases, leaving 19 bases between the germline ends. The germline V gene has CDR1 SGHTA and CDR2 FQGTGA. The CDR3 extends over 16 amino acids. The CDR3 nucleotides are TGTGCCAGCAGCCCCAGGGTAGGAACTAGAACCTACGAGCAGTACTTC. Protein product: CASSPRVGTRTYEQYF.

This clonotype was seen just once. V usage is TRBV2 and J usage is TRBJ2-1, with D possibly matching TRBD2 (6 bases). The CDR3 has 16 amino acids. Germline V CDR1 and CDR2: SNHLY, FYNNEI. The ends were cut back, 6 bases at V and 6 bases at J, with 21 bases in the middle. The CDR3 nucleotides read TGTGCCAGCAGAGGCAGCCGCGGGACCAGAAGCAATGAGCAGTTCTTC. Its protein product is CASRGSRGTRSNEQFF.

The sample holds a few counts of this clonotype. The chain is built from TRBV29-1 and TRBJ2-1, with D possibly TRBD1 on 5 matching bases. Deletions cut 4 bases from V and 7 bases from J, with 11 bases between. CDR3 size: 12 residues. CDR1 is SQVTM and CDR2 is ANQGSEA in the germline V gene. The CDR3 DNA reads TGCAGCGTTGTTTTAGGGGTGAATGAGCAGTTCTTC. Translating it yields CSVVLGVNEQFF.

The genes are TRBV6-1 and TRBJ1-1, with D tentatively TRBD1 (5 bases). V was clipped by 10 bases and J by 1 base, with 19 bases between them. Germline values: CDR1 MNHNS, CDR2 SASEGT. There are 15 residues in the CDR3. The CDR3 DNA sequence: TGTGCCACCAACTCCTTCAGGGCGAAGAACACTGAAGCTTTCTTT. Amino acids: CATNSFRAKNTEAFF.

The rearrangement joins TRBV18 to TRBJ2-7; the D is unclear. The V gene's germline CDR1 is KGHSH and CDR2 LQKENI. The CDR3 spans 14 residues. V gave up 3 bases and J gave up 5 bases, with 14 bases separating them. In nucleotides, the CDR3 is TGTGCCAGCTCACCTCAGGTTGCCAAGGACGAGCAGTACTTC. Its translation is CASSPQVAKDEQYF.

This clonotype was counted between two and nine times. This chain uses TRBV29-1 with TRBJ2-1; no clear D. Germline CDR1 reads SQVTM; CDR2 reads ANQGSEA. V was cut by 6 bases and J by 10 bases, with 22 bases left in between. The length of the CDR3 is 14 residues. CDR3 in amino acids: CSVPLTGSSYEQFF. CDR3 sequence (DNA): TGCAGCGTCCCATTGACGGGTAGCTCCTACGAGCAGTTCTTC.

This clonotype appeared a few times. The chain has TRBV9 and TRBJ2-5, with 9 bases lining up with TRBD2. The V and J ends lost 4 bases and 2 bases, in that order; junction bases with no gene match: 12. This CDR3 has 17 residues. CDR1 SGDLS and CDR2 YYNGEE come from the germline V gene. The CDR3 loop is CASSLGRLAGQQETQYF. CDR3 in DNA: TGTGCCAGCAGCTTAGGTCGCCTAGCGGGGCAACAAGAGACCCAGTACTTC. Complete variable domain (other parts from reference TRBV9 and TRBJ2-5): DSGVTQTPKHLITATGQRVTLRCSPRSGDLSVYWYQQSLDQGLQFLIQYYNGEERAKGNILERFSAQQFPDLHSELNLSSLELGDSALYFCASSLGRLAGQQETQYFGPGTRLLVL.

Worth noting for this clonotype: The junction departs from germline at one end; a sequencing error may be responsible. This chain connects TRBV4-3 to TRBJ1-6; possible D gene TRBD1, 5 bases. CDR3 length: 14 residues. Germline V gene sequence: CDR1 LGHNA, CDR2 YSLEER. For the CDR3, the DNA is TGCGCCCGCAGCCAGGAGGGGCGTAATTCACCCCTCCACTTT. This translates into CARSQEGRNSPLHF.

This clonotype has only a few counts. CDR3 sequence (DNA): TGTGCCAGCAGCTTGGGGGTAGCGGGGGGAGGAGAGACCCAGTACTTC. It specifies CASSLGVAGGGETQYF. The J gene is TRBJ2-5, the V gene TRBV11-2, with TRBD2 matching over 10 bases. The V gene's germline CDR1 is SGHAT and CDR2 FQNNGV. V dropped 3 bases and J dropped 4; count of bases not matched to a gene: 8. The CDR3 loop spans 16 amino acids.

The table lists this clonotype with a few counts. The chain employs TRBV29-1 and TRBJ2-1; possible D gene TRBD2, 6 bases. The CDR3 has 13 amino acids. V lost 6 bases to trimming and J lost 3 bases, with 12 bases between them. Germline-derived CDR1 and CDR2 are SQVTM and ANQGSEA. CDR3 DNA sequence: TGCAGCGTGTTTTCGGGGGACTACAATGAGCAGTTCTTC. Translated, it gives CSVFSGDYNEQFF.

DNA for the CDR3: TGTGCCAGCAACAATCAGATGGGGCTTCAGCCCCAGCATTTT. It yields the protein CASNNQMGLQPQHF. The chain combines TRBV28 with TRBJ1-5; D is perhaps TRBD1 (5 bases). Germline V lookup: CDR1 MDHEN, CDR2 SYDVKM. The CDR3 length is 14 residues. Trimming removed 7 bases at V and 6 bases at J, with 16 bases between.

This clonotype came up many times. This chain connects TRBV29-1 to TRBJ1-1; TRBD1 matches 8 bases. V lost 3 bases to trimming and J lost 1 base; unmatched junction nucleotides: 4. Germline assignment: CDR1 SQVTM and CDR2 ANQGSEA. This CDR3 contains 14 residues. CDR3 in amino acids: CSVDLQGANTEAFF. DNA for the CDR3: TGCAGCGTTGATCTCCAGGGGGCGAACACTGAAGCTTTCTTT.

This chain connects TRBV20-1 to TRBJ2-7, with D unresolved. CDR1 and CDR2 from the germline V gene are DFQATT and SNEGSKA (reference sequence). V was shortened by 5 bases and J by 3 bases, with 11 bases between the two germline ends. CDR3 length: 12 residues. DNA for the CDR3: TGCAGTGCTCACCCCGACGGCTACGAGCAGTACTTC. This gives the protein CSAHPDGYEQYF.

The V call is TRBV29-1, the J call TRBJ1-2; a possible D gene is TRBD1 (5 bases). CDR3 size: 14 residues. The germline gives CDR1 SQVTM, CDR2 ANQGSEA. The ends were cut back, 5 bases at V and 3 bases at J, with 16 bases in the middle. Written as DNA, the CDR3 is TGCAGCGTTAACCGACAGAAAGAGCACTATGGCTACACCTTC. Protein product: CSVNRQKEHYGYTF.

The chain employs TRBV20-1 and TRBJ2-3; 9 bases are shared with TRBD2. This CDR3 has 15 residues. Trimming removed 4 bases from V and 5 bases from J; junction bases left unmatched: 10. Germline CDR1 reads DFQATT; CDR2 reads SNEGSKA (reference sequence). The DNA of the CDR3 is TGCAGTGCTACCAAGAGCGGGGGGAGGGGAGATACGCAGTATTTT. It yields the protein CSATKSGGRGDTQYF.

The chain combines TRBV7-2 with TRBJ2-3, with no clear D. This CDR3 contains 13 residues. Per germline, CDR1 SGHTA and CDR2 FQGNSA. Trimming pared 4 bases from V and 5 bases from J, leaving 10 bases between. CDR3 region: CASSWRVEDTQYF. DNA of the CDR3: TGTGCCAGCAGCTGGCGAGTGGAAGATACGCAGTATTTT.

The CDR3 is CASRIRDANSPLHF. The CDR3 DNA is TGTGCCAGTAGAATCCGGGATGCGAATTCACCCCTCCACTTT. This chain connects TRBV19 to TRBJ1-6; D call uncertain. Between the trimmed V and J ends, which lost 6 bases and 7 bases, there was a span of 13 bases. The CDR3 runs to 14 residues. Germline values: CDR1 LNHDA, CDR2 SQIVND (reference sequence).

The chain employs TRBV5-1 and TRBJ2-7, with a weak D call TRBD1 (6 bases). Looked up from germline, CDR1 is SGHRS and CDR2 is YFSETQ. V shed 4 bases and J shed 2 bases, with 16 bases lying between them. The CDR3 is made up of 15 amino acids. CDR3 sequence reads: CASSPTGPRAYEQYF. Here the CDR3 DNA reads TGCGCCAGCAGCCCGACAGGTCCGAGAGCCTACGAGCAGTACTTC.

The chain uses TRBV7-9 and TRBJ1-5, with D possibly TRBD1 on 5 matching bases. The CDR3 spans 14 residues. V shed 5 bases and J shed 3 bases, with 11 bases lying between them. Per germline, CDR1 SEHNR and CDR2 FQNEAQ (reference sequence). CDR3 DNA: TGTGCCAGCAGCCATGGGGGGTACAATCAGCCCCAGCATTTT. It translates to CASSHGGYNQPQHF.

In DNA form, the CDR3 reads TGTGCCAGCAGCTTCAGGGTGGCAGGGGCAGATACGCAGTATTTT. It is translated as CASSFRVAGADTQYF. The chain carries TRBV11-2 and TRBJ2-3, with a tentative D call TRBD1 (6 bases). V lost 3 bases and J lost 4, with 14 bases in between. The CDR3 is 15 amino acids. Per the germline V gene, CDR1 is SGHAT and CDR2 is FQNNGV.